The source of this T cell receptor beta chain is a study of radiation and T cells in renal cell carcinoma. Time point given: blood 4 weeks post-SBRT, at nephrectomy. The treatment is: 15 Gy SBRT to primary tumor, nephrectomy 4 weeks later. CDR3 length: 14 residues. Germline CDR1 SNHLY, CDR2 FYNNEI. V lost 8 bases to trimming and J lost 6 bases, with 19 bases between them. Generated by immunoSEQ multiplex PCR, the TCRdb table keeps only in-frame clones and is missing some. This table holds approximately 70,000 clones, roughly 80% found once. In this sample, this clone turned up a few times. The sequences come from blood, collected from a patient whose treatment included radiotherapy and nephrectomy. The clonotype was recovered from a man in his sixties with renal cell carcinoma. This chain joins TRBV2 and TRBJ1-1; possibly TRBD1 for D (5 bases). The CDR3 loop is CASLGVRTGPEAFF. The CDR3, as DNA: TGTGCCAGCCTAGGGGTGCGAACCGGGCCTGAAGCTTTCTTT.